The entry below gives a single T cell receptor beta chain sequence along with its context. This CDR3 spans 17 amino acids. J lost 1 base, V lost 4 bases, and 3 bases had no gene match. Looked up from germline, CDR1 is SNHLY and CDR2 is FYNNEI. TCR sequencing used cDNA made by reverse transcription of extracted RNA. Repertoires were generated with immunoSEQ multiplex PCR, while TCRdb's copy carries only in-frame clones and drops some. This table holds about 150,000 clones, around 87% found once. This specimen comes from a study of CD8+ T cells in alopecia areata. The sequenced sample was CD8+ T cells sorted from blood, obtained at week 0. The sequence derives from a human donor with alopecia areata. The chain uses TRBV2 and TRBJ2-2; 13 bases align to TRBD2. The CDR3 region has the DNA TGTGCCAGCAGTGGACGGACTAGCGGGGGGAACACCGGGGAGCTGTTTTTT. It is translated as CASSGRTSGGNTGELFF.